Below are 8 T cell receptor beta chains sequenced from a single sample in a study of blood T cells in healthy people across ages. A second PCR of about 7 to 11 cycles used a sample-barcoded 5' primer and a J-beta primer mix. TCRdb called the 5' RACE reads again in MiXCR, with one record for every CDR3 protein. The table has roughly 680,000 distinct CDR3 sequences, around 52% seen once; the top ten hold roughly 13%. The sequenced sample consisted of blood. These receptors originate from a woman of 80 years or more in good health.

This clonotype was seen a few times. This may come from a read error, since a much larger clone is one base off. V is TRBV6-5 and J is TRBJ2-1; D is possibly TRBD1 or TRBD2 (5 bases each). The CDR3 consists of 16 residues. The V end lost 6 bases, the J end lost 10 bases, and 25 bases lay between the germline ends. Germline V gene sequence: CDR1 MNHEY, CDR2 SVGAGI. The CDR3 loop reads CASSQRDPTSIREQFF. In nucleotides, the CDR3 is TGTGCCAGCAGCCAAAGGGACCCAACTAGTATCCGGGAGCAGTTCTTC.

This chain joins TRBV7-2 and TRBJ2-5; 7 bases match TRBD1. Germline assignment: CDR1 SGHTA and CDR2 FQGNSA. The length of the CDR3 is 13 residues. The trim removed 5 bases at V and 11 bases at J, leaving 11 bases unmatched. CDR3 amino acids: CASSRDSLGEQYF. The CDR3 bases are TGTGCCAGCAGCCGGGACAGTTTGGGTGAGCAGTACTTC.

This clonotype came up a few times. This chain uses TRBV28 with TRBJ2-3, with 8 bases matching TRBD2. CDR3 length: 15 amino acids. Germline lookup yields CDR1 MDHEN and CDR2 SYDVKM. The J segment lost 7 bases and the V segment lost 6 bases, leaving 12 bases of the junction unmatched. CDR3 DNA: TGTGCCAGCAGCGTGACCAGCGGGAGTACGTATACGCAGTATTTT. The encoded protein is CASSVTSGSTYTQYF.

The chain carries TRBV28 and TRBJ2-7; D is uncertain. The end of the DNA aligns better with TRBJ2-5, so the J call may be wrong. CDR3 size: 15 residues. Per germline, CDR1 MDHEN and CDR2 SYDVKM. This chain's CDR3 is CASSSLTAQQETQYF. The CDR3 DNA follows: TGTGCCAGCAGTTCCCTGACGGCGCAGCAAGAGACCCAGTACTTC.

V usage is TRBV18 and J usage is TRBJ2-5; TRBD1 is a possible D gene (6 bases). The CDR3 is 12 residues long. The germline gives CDR1 KGHSH, CDR2 LQKENI. Trimming left V 8 bases short and J 11 bases short, with 18 bases between. Here the CDR3 reads CASAPTGNEQYF. CDR3 DNA sequence: TGTGCCAGCGCGCCTACAGGGAATGAGCAGTACTTC.

Many counts were recorded for this clonotype. The J gene is TRBJ2-1, the V gene TRBV20-1; D is possibly TRBD2 (5 bases). CDR1 is DFQATT and CDR2 is SNEGSKA in the germline V gene (reference sequence). This CDR3 is built from 15 residues. Trimming left V 8 bases short and J 0 bases short, with 17 bases between. CDR3 region: CSSRRLAFSYNEQFF. CDR3 nucleotide sequence: TGCAGTTCTCGTAGGCTAGCCTTCTCCTACAATGAGCAGTTCTTC.

A remark on this clonotype: The missing conserved phenylalanine or tryptophan at the end of this CDR3 makes a read error likely. No DNA is shown, since the ends of the CDR3 on it are uncertain; the CDR3 is the one TCRdb lists. The chain combines TRBV12-3 or TRBV12-4 with TRBJ2-5; TRBD1 was called by the table and not checked on the DNA. The CDR3 is 11 amino acids in total, end residues counted. The CDR3 loop reads CASSFGKGEYL.

V is TRBV7-2 and J is TRBJ2-5; D call uncertain. The CDR3 length is 14 residues. Germline assignment: CDR1 SGHTA and CDR2 FQGNSA. V lost 4 bases to trimming and J lost 3 bases, with 12 bases between them. CDR3 sequence: CASSSWNLEETQYF. CDR3 in DNA: TGTGCCAGCAGCTCATGGAACCTCGAAGAGACCCAGTACTTC.